This TCR beta chain was captured by sequencing in a study of T cell changes during pregnancy in multiple sclerosis. Trimming took 5 bases from V and 1 from J, leaving 20 bases between them. This CDR3 comprises 18 residues. Germline CDR1 is SSHAT and CDR2 is FNYEAQ (reference sequence). Sequenced by immunoSEQ multiplex PCR; TCRdb stores in-frame clones only, minus some. The profile shows 60,000 to 70,000 clones, approximately 89% of them singletons. The sample in question was peripheral blood, obtained in the second trimester of pregnancy. The sequence came from a female donor with multiple sclerosis, enrolled in a pregnancy study. The chain combines TRBV7-7 with TRBJ2-2, with a weak D call TRBD1 (5 bases). The CDR3 loop is CASSPLPGTGLNTGELFF. The CDR3 nucleotides read TGTGCCAGCAGCCCGCTCCCCGGCACAGGATTGAACACCGGGGAGCTGTTTTTT.